Included here is one TCR beta chain sequence, with context. This clone occurred a few times. There is no known antigen for this receptor. A much larger clone lies one base from this, so it may be a read error. The data were obtained in a study of metastatic and nonmetastatic thyroid tumors (TCRdb year 2020). Study-wide context: For patients with malignant and with benign thyroid disease, the researchers compared repertoires between peripheral blood samples and tumor or nodule tissue samples.

Libraries came from PCR. The sequencing machine was an Illumina HiSeq 4000. The TCR beta-chain CDR3 region of each patient was profiled by high-throughput sequencing. The study's processing was this. The researchers built a classifier to tell apart papillary thyroid cancer patients with distant metastasis, based on CDR3 differences among clinicopathological groups. To measure repertoire diversity the researchers used the Shannon index, while the Morisita-Horn index served to gauge how similar the tumor and blood repertoires were. TCRdb itself trimmed the public reads at Q25 with fastp, ran MiXCR and retained productive beta chains. The V and J calls, along with clone size, are taken from TCRdb and not from the paper's own processing. The sample table lists under 95,000 clones, approximately 11% of them with a count of one. The ten most abundant clones make up about 11% of the sample. General findings and caveats noted by the study authors: In both blood and tumor samples, malignant tumors were reported to have significantly higher TCR beta diversity than benign nodules.

From the cysteine through the phenylalanine, the CDR3 covers 15 amino acids. The CDR3 DNA has 45 bases and is translated from base 1. The V end gives up 5 bases and the J end 9 bases, leaving 7 bases in the junction not matched to a gene. Sequences SNHLY (CDR1) and FYNNEI (CDR2) are obtained from the germline V gene. Before undergoing thyroid surgery, none of the patients had been given any kind of treatment. Using T-cell receptor beta sequencing, the researchers looked back retrospectively at clinical samples from patients, gathered between about 2011 and 2019. Recombination connected TRBV2 to TRBJ2-1; the junction holds 13 bases that match TRBD2. Specimen: blood. This TCR was sampled from a female donor with papillary thyroid cancer or a benign thyroid nodule (not recorded which). Some clones in this sample may be carry-over from other donors' samples. The CDR3 corresponds to CASSPLAGGRCEQFF. DNA sequence: TGTGCCAGCAGTCCACTAGCGGGAGGGCGGTGTGAGCAGTTCTTC.